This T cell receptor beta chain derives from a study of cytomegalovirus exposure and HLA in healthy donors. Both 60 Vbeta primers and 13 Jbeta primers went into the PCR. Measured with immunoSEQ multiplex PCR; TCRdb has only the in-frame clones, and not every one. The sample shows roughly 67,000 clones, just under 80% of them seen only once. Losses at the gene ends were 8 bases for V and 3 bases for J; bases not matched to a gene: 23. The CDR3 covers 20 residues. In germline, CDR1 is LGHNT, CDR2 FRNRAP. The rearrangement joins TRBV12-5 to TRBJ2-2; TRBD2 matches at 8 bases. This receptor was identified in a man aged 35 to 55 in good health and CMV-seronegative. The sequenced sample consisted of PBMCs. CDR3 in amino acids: CASFQRALDRRGGDTGELFF. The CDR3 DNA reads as TGTGCTAGTTTCCAGAGGGCTTTGGACCGACGGGGGGGGGACACCGGGGAGCTGTTTTTT.